These 28 T cell receptor beta chains came from one sample sequenced in a study of blood T cells in healthy people across ages. Then a second PCR, running roughly 6 to 12 cycles, was carried out with a sample-barcoded 5' primer and a J-beta primer mix. TCRdb called the 5' RACE reads again in MiXCR, with one record for every CDR3 protein. The repertoire holds 630,000 or so distinct CDR3 sequences, with approximately 30% as singletons. Material for sequencing was blood. Receptors were obtained from a woman older than 75 in good health.

This rearrangement joins TRBV7-9 to TRBJ2-2, with D hard to call. Trimming removed 1 base at V and 2 bases at J, with 8 bases between. The CDR3 extends over 15 amino acids. Germline CDR1 is SEHNR and CDR2 is FQNEAQ (reference sequence). CDR3 loop: CASSLGGFNTGELFF. DNA for the CDR3: TGTGCCAGCAGCTTAGGGGGATTTAACACCGGGGAGCTGTTTTTT. The full variable domain, rest sourced from reference TRBV7-9 and TRBJ2-2, is DTGVSQNPRHKITKRGQNVTFRCDPISEHNRLYWYRQTLGQGPEFLTYFQNEAQLEKSRLLSDRFSAERPKGSFSTLEIQRTEQGDSAMYLCASSLGGFNTGELFFGEGSRLTVL.

Ten or more counts support this clonotype. The V gene is TRBV20-1, the J gene TRBJ1-5; 9 bases are a match to TRBD1. J gave up 6 bases and V 3 bases, and 6 bases lay outside the gene matches. Germline CDR1 DFQATT, CDR2 SNEGSKA (reference sequence). The CDR3 is made up of 14 amino acids. CDR3 nucleotide sequence: TGCAGTGCTAGCCCTCCGGGACAGGGTCAGCCCCAGCATTTT. This encodes CSASPPGQGQPQHF.

As to this clonotype: A much more abundant neighbour one base away suggests this may be a read error. This chain joins TRBV3-1 and TRBJ1-2, with D uncertain. The V gene's germline CDR1 is LGHDT and CDR2 YNNKEL (reference sequence). The CDR3 has 15 residues. DNA of the CDR3: TGTGTCAGCAGCCAAGACTCCCGTGTGGCAGCCGGCTACACCTTC. Its translation is CVSSQDSRVAAGYTF.

This clonotype was counted a few times. The CDR3 loop is CAWRPPRGEGQPQHF. Here the CDR3 DNA reads TGTGCCTGGAGGCCTCCCAGGGGAGAGGGTCAGCCCCAGCATTTT. V is TRBV30 and J is TRBJ1-5; D might be TRBD1 (6 bases). CDR3 length: 15 residues. Germline CDR1 GTSNPN, CDR2 SVGIG (reference sequence). Trimming shortened V by 3 bases and J by 6 bases, and 18 bases separated the two germline ends.

The chain joins TRBV10-3 to TRBJ1-1, with 8 bases matching TRBD1. The V and J ends lost 6 bases and 0 bases, in that order; junction bases with no gene match: 3. CDR1 is ENHRY, CDR2 SYGVKD, per germline. This CDR3 region has 14 residues. The CDR3 is CAIRGQVLNTEAFF. The CDR3 bases are TGTGCCATCAGGGGACAGGTCTTGAACACTGAAGCTTTCTTT.

This clonotype occurred many times. J is TRBJ2-3 and V is TRBV4-2; 11 bases are shared with TRBD2. The germline gives CDR1 LGHNA, CDR2 YNFKEQ. The length of the CDR3 is 21 residues. The V gene end was trimmed by 0 bases and the J gene end by 3 bases; junction bases not matched to a gene: 17. In nucleotides, the CDR3 is TGTGCCAGCAGCCAAGATAATGTTGGGCGGTCTAGCGGGGGGAGAACAGATACGCAGTATTTT. Translated, it gives CASSQDNVGRSSGGRTDTQYF.

As to this clonotype: A read error may explain this, as a much larger clone is one base away. This chain joins TRBV6-5 and TRBJ2-3; TRBD2 aligns across 8 bases. The CDR3 runs 14 residues. Germline CDR1 is MNHEY and CDR2 is SVGAGI. CDR3 protein: CAGSSGTSADTQYF. The DNA of the CDR3 is TGTGCCGGCAGTTCCGGGACTAGTGCAGATACGCAGTATTTT.

A remark on this clonotype: Possible read error: a much larger clone is one base away. The chain has TRBV6-5 and TRBJ2-5, with unresolved D. Matching the DNA end better, TRBJ2-7 makes the J call doubtful. CDR1 MNHEY and CDR2 SVGAGI come from the germline V gene. This CDR3 is 13 amino acids long. The CDR3 spells CASSYLPAGEQYF. CDR3 nucleotide sequence: TGTGCCAGCAGTTACCTGCCGGCAGGCGAGCAGTACTTC.

This clonotype showed up many times. A much bigger clone sits one base away, suggesting this may be a read error. The CDR3 nucleotides read TGTGCCAGCAGCCCGACTAGGCGGGGGGGAACAGATACGCAGTATTTT. Translation gives CASSPTRRGGTDTQYF. This rearrangement joins TRBV14 to TRBJ2-3; 9 bases match TRBD2. The CDR3 length is 16 residues. V lost 4 bases, J lost 3 bases, and 8 bases stayed unmatched. Looked up from germline, CDR1 is SGHDN and CDR2 is FVKESK.

As regards this clonotype: Just one base apart from a much larger clone, this may be a read error. The rearrangement uses TRBV30 and TRBJ2-7; D perhaps matches TRBD2 (5 bases). CDR1 GTSNPN and CDR2 SVGIG come from the germline V gene (reference sequence). The V end was cut by 3 bases, the J end by 7 bases, with 16 bases between. The length of the CDR3 is 13 residues. The CDR3 nucleotides read TGTGCCTGGAGACGTTCTGACTACAATGAGCAGTACTTC. Amino acids: CAWRRSDYNEQYF. The complete variable domain, with remaining parts taken from reference TRBV30 and TRBJ2-7, reads SQTIHQWPATLVQPVGSPLSLECTVEGTSNPNLYWYRQAAGRGLQLLFYSVGIGQISSEVPQNLSASRPQDRQFILSSKKLLLSDSGFYLCAWRRSDYNEQYFGPGTRLTVT.

As for this clonotype: The junction and the germline gene differ at one end; a read error may be behind it. The rearrangement uses TRBV9 and TRBJ2-2; D is undetermined. Germline V gives CDR1 SGDLS, CDR2 YYNGEE. The CDR3 totals 14 residues. This CDR3 reads CASSVRPNTGELFF. For the CDR3, the DNA is TGTGCCAGCAGCGTACGGCCGAACACTGGGGAGCTGTTTTTT.

This chain joins TRBV15 and TRBJ2-5, with 9 bases that match TRBD1. V was pared by 3 bases and J by 11 bases, with 13 bases of the junction left unmatched. The CDR3 is 15 residues long. From germline, CDR1 is LNHNV and CDR2 YYDKDF (reference sequence). The CDR3 sequence is CATSRDGQGPYGQYF. The CDR3, as DNA: TGTGCCACCAGCAGGGACGGACAGGGGCCCTACGGGCAGTACTTC.

The chain joins TRBV10-3 to TRBJ2-2, with 9 positions matching TRBD1. This CDR3 is built from 15 residues. Germline lookup yields CDR1 ENHRY and CDR2 SYGVKD. V dropped 10 bases and J dropped 5; count of bases not matched to a gene: 11. This chain's CDR3 is CATGTGGAWTGELFF. The CDR3 DNA follows: TGTGCCACCGGTACAGGGGGCGCGTGGACCGGGGAGCTGTTTTTT.

This clonotype was seen at least ten times. The chain combines TRBV29-1 with TRBJ2-5; possible D gene TRBD2, 6 bases. The CDR3 extends over 13 amino acids. Trimming left V 5 bases short and J 2 bases short, with 12 bases between. The germline V gene has CDR1 SQVTM and CDR2 ANQGSEA. The CDR3 DNA is TGCAGCGTTCCAGGGAGGTCACAAGAGACCCAGTACTTC. As protein: CSVPGRSQETQYF.

This clonotype was detected only a few times. The chain combines TRBV6-5 with TRBJ1-5; D is ambiguous. In germline, CDR1 is MNHEY, CDR2 SVGAGI. The V gene lost 6 bases and the J gene lost 3 bases, with 12 bases spanning the gap. There are 14 residues in the CDR3. Here the CDR3 reads CASRPGSYNQPQHF. The CDR3 DNA is TGTGCCAGCAGACCAGGTTCCTACAATCAGCCCCAGCATTTT.

This sequence joins TRBV4-2 and TRBJ2-3; TRBD2 matches at 11 bases. V lost 3 bases to trimming and J lost 10 bases; unmatched junction nucleotides: 15. The germline CDR1 and CDR2 sequences are LGHNA and YNFKEQ. The CDR3 extends over 17 amino acids. CDR3 amino acids: CASSQATLAGGKKPQYF. Here the CDR3 DNA reads TGTGCCAGCAGCCAGGCTACCTTAGCGGGGGGGAAGAAGCCGCAGTATTTT.

This clonotype has at least ten counts. The rearrangement links TRBV11-2 to TRBJ2-7; the D is unclear. Germline CDR1 reads SGHAT; CDR2 reads FQNNGV. The CDR3 totals 12 residues. The V end was cut by 5 bases, the J end by 5 bases, with 10 bases between. The CDR3 DNA sequence: TGTGCCAGCAGCCTCGGTAGCCACGAGCAGTACTTC. Protein product: CASSLGSHEQYF.

This clonotype was observed a few times. The DNA for the CDR3 is TGTGCCATCAGTGAGTGGGTGGGGGCTAATCAGCCCCAGCATTTT. This codes for CAISEWVGANQPQHF. The rearrangement joins TRBV10-3 to TRBJ1-5; the D gene is possibly TRBD1 (6 bases). In germline, CDR1 is ENHRY, CDR2 SYGVKD. With 1 base removed from V and 4 bases from J, the gap between germline ends came to 11 bases. The CDR3 totals 15 residues.

A note on this clonotype: Possible read error: a much larger clone is one base away. V and J are TRBV4-1 and TRBJ2-6; perhaps TRBD1 as D (5 bases). This CDR3 comprises 18 residues. CDR1 MGHRA and CDR2 YSYEKL come from the germline V gene. The CDR3 reads CASNQETGQISGANVLTF. DNA of the CDR3: TGCGCCAGCAACCAAGAAACAGGTCAAATCTCTGGGGCCAACGTCCTGACTTTC.

The chain has TRBV18 and TRBJ1-1, with D possibly matching TRBD1 (6 bases). The CDR3 loop spans 16 amino acids. Germline loops: CDR1 KGHSH, CDR2 LQKENI. Trimming left V 1 base short and J 6 bases short, with 18 bases between. The CDR3 reads CASSPRPGEGESEAFF. The CDR3 bases are TGTGCCAGCTCACCACGGCCCGGGGAGGGGGAGTCTGAAGCTTTCTTT.

The table lists this clonotype with many counts. The gene calls are TRBV7-2 and TRBJ2-1, with 13 bases matching TRBD2. The germline gives CDR1 SGHTA, CDR2 FQGNSA. CDR3 size: 16 residues. After removal of 4 bases from V and 5 bases from J, the junction contained 5 bases not matched to a gene. The CDR3 DNA follows: TGTGCCAGCAGCTCCAGACTAGCGGGGGGTAACAATGAGCAGTTCTTC. Its protein is CASSSRLAGGNNEQFF.

This clonotype was picked up many times. The rearrangement joins TRBV10-3 to TRBJ1-2, with D perhaps TRBD1 (5 bases). The CDR3 has 16 residues. Germline values: CDR1 ENHRY, CDR2 SYGVKD. The germline V and J ends were trimmed by 3 bases and 2 bases, with 16 bases remaining between them. This chain's CDR3 is CAISDVNRSKNYGYTF. The CDR3 DNA reads as TGTGCCATCAGTGATGTTAACAGGTCGAAAAACTATGGCTACACCTTC.

This clonotype was picked up many times. The chain's CDR3 is CASSQISVGQGPSGYTF. CDR3 coding DNA: TGCGCCAGCAGCCAAATCTCCGTCGGGCAGGGTCCGTCTGGCTACACCTTC. This chain joins TRBV4-3 and TRBJ1-2, with D tentatively TRBD1 (5 bases). This CDR3 region has 17 residues. Trimming pared 2 bases from V and 7 bases from J, leaving 23 bases between. The germline CDR1 and CDR2 sequences are LGHNA and YSLEER.

CDR3 in DNA: TGCAGTGCCGAGCTCTCTAGCGGAGGGGGTTACGAGCAGTACTTC. Protein: CSAELSSGGGYEQYF. V and J are TRBV20-1 and TRBJ2-4; a possible D gene is TRBD2 (7 bases). The DNA end is a closer match to TRBJ2-7, so the J assignment may be wrong. CDR3 size: 15 residues. The germline V gene encodes CDR1 DFQATT and CDR2 SNEGSKA (reference sequence).

V is TRBV20-1 and J is TRBJ2-5; 10 positions agree with TRBD1. Germline trimming cut 6 bases from V and 4 bases from J; bases unmatched to any gene: 5. The CDR3 length is 13 residues. Germline CDR1 DFQATT, CDR2 SNEGSKA (reference sequence). The CDR3 bases are TGCAGTGCCAGACAGGGGGCCGGAGAGACCCAGTACTTC. This codes for CSARQGAGETQYF.

The chain employs TRBV18 and TRBJ2-3; D is unclear. This CDR3 comprises 16 residues. Trimming stripped 3 bases from V and 1 base from J, with 14 bases between. Germline V gene lookup returns CDR1 KGHSH and CDR2 LQKENI. Written as DNA, the CDR3 is TGTGCCAGCTCACCCCAGGTGGGATGGGGCACAGATACGCAGTATTTT. Its translation: CASSPQVGWGTDTQYF.

This clonotype was recorded many times. The rearrangement links TRBV10-3 to TRBJ2-3; 7 nucleotides agree with TRBD2. Unmatched junction bases numbered 6, after V lost 6 bases and J lost 3 bases. Germline V gene data show CDR1 as ENHRY and CDR2 as SYGVKD. The CDR3 sequence is 14 residues long. The DNA for the CDR3 is TGTGCCATCAGGGGGGGGACTAAGACAGATACGCAGTATTTT. It is translated as CAIRGGTKTDTQYF.

This chain links TRBV6-5 with TRBJ2-1; no definite D call. The length of the CDR3 is 13 residues. The germline V and J ends were trimmed by 6 bases and 4 bases, with 10 bases remaining between them. CDR1 and CDR2 from the germline V gene are MNHEY and SVGAGI. This chain's CDR3 is CASSPTNYNEQFF. The CDR3 region has the DNA TGTGCCAGCAGCCCGACGAATTACAATGAGCAGTTCTTC.